The 9 T cell receptor beta chains given below trace back to one sample, sequenced in a study of cytomegalovirus exposure and HLA in healthy donors. The PCR made use of 60 Vbeta and 13 Jbeta primers. Produced via immunoSEQ multiplex PCR; TCRdb's table is partial and in-frame only. Of over 75,000 clones in the sample, about four fifths were seen once. Specimen: PBMCs. The source is a male donor in good health and CMV-seropositive.

The chain is built from TRBV5-3 and TRBJ2-3, with D perhaps TRBD1 (6 bases). TRBV5-3 is marked as an open reading frame, function uncertain. V was clipped by 4 bases and J by 3 bases, with 9 bases between them. CDR3 length: 13 residues. CDR3 coding DNA: TGTGCCAGAAGCGTGCAGGGGACAGATACGCAGTATTTT. It encodes CARSVQGTDTQYF.

The rearrangement joins TRBV25-1 to TRBJ2-6; D might be TRBD1 (6 bases). Germline CDR1 reads MGHDK; CDR2 reads SYGVNS. The CDR3 totals 17 residues. V was shortened by 3 bases and J by 0 bases, with 12 bases between the two germline ends. CDR3 loop: CASSDLLTGSGANVLTF. The CDR3 DNA reads as TGTGCCAGCAGTGACCTGCTGACAGGCTCTGGGGCCAACGTCCTGACTTTC.

The CDR3 spells CASSQPSFGQGGNEQFF. For the CDR3, the DNA is TGCGCCAGCAGCCAACCGTCCTTCGGCCAGGGCGGCAATGAGCAGTTCTTC. The chain has TRBV4-1 and TRBJ2-1; tentatively, D is TRBD1 (5 bases). Trimming shortened V by 2 bases and J by 6 bases, and 20 bases separated the two germline ends. The CDR3 runs to 17 residues. The germline CDR1 and CDR2 sequences are MGHRA and YSYEKL.

The chain links TRBV5-4 to TRBJ1-2; D ambiguous. Germline-derived CDR1 and CDR2 are SGHNT and YYREEE (reference sequence). Deletions cut 3 bases from V and 4 bases from J, with 7 bases between. This CDR3 comprises 12 residues. In DNA form, the CDR3 reads TGTGCCAGCAGCTCTGTCCTCTATGGCTACACCTTC. Residues: CASSSVLYGYTF.

The CDR3 sequence: CASSSVGSGSYEQYF. DNA for the CDR3: TGTGCCAGCAGCTCCGTAGGATCGGGGTCCTACGAGCAGTACTTC. The chain has TRBV7-8 and TRBJ2-7, with D possibly matching TRBD2 (5 bases). Germline CDR1 is SGHVS and CDR2 is FQNEAQ. The CDR3 length is 15 residues. The V gene lost 4 bases and the J gene lost 1 base, with 14 bases spanning the gap.

The chain links TRBV5-8 to TRBJ1-4, with D tentatively TRBD1 (6 bases). This CDR3 contains 15 residues. Germline CDR1 is SGHTS and CDR2 is YDEGEE. V was shortened by 6 bases and J by 4 bases, with 16 bases between the two germline ends. For the CDR3, the DNA is TGTGCCAGCAACCCTCAGGGGCAGCGTAATGAAAAACTGTTTTTT. This sequence encodes CASNPQGQRNEKLFF.

The rearrangement links TRBV30 to TRBJ2-3; unclear D gene. Trimming left V 4 bases short and J 1 base short, with 9 bases between. Germline loops: CDR1 GTSNPN, CDR2 SVGIG (reference sequence). The CDR3 extends over 13 amino acids. The CDR3 sequence is CAWTPGGTDTQYF. In DNA, the CDR3 is TGTGCCTGGACCCCAGGCGGCACAGATACGCAGTATTTT. Based on the CDR3 plus reference TRBV30 and TRBJ2-3, the full variable domain is SQTIHQWPATLVQPVGSPLSLECTVEGTSNPNLYWYRQAAGRGLQLLFYSVGIGQISSEVPQNLSASRPQDRQFILSSKKLLLSDSGFYLCAWTPGGTDTQYFGPGTRLTVL.

V is TRBV5-4 and J is TRBJ2-1, with 9 nucleotides matching TRBD1. The CDR3 covers 16 residues. Germline loops: CDR1 SGHNT, CDR2 YYREEE (reference sequence). V lost 4 bases to trimming and J lost 9 bases; unmatched junction nucleotides: 14. CDR3 sequence reads: CASSPPPGQGSGEQFF. The CDR3 DNA reads TGTGCCAGCAGCCCCCCGCCGGGACAGGGATCGGGTGAGCAGTTCTTC.

Only one count was recorded for this clone. The chain has TRBV30 and TRBJ1-1, with D possibly TRBD1 on 6 matching bases. The CDR3 loop spans 13 amino acids. Per the germline V gene, CDR1 is GTSNPN and CDR2 is SVGIG (reference sequence). The ends were cut back, 3 bases at V and 6 bases at J, with 14 bases in the middle. The CDR3 nucleotides are TGTGCCTGGAGCTCCGGACAGAGAGCTGAAGCTTTCTTT. Translation gives CAWSSGQRAEAFF. Using reference TRBV30 and TRBJ1-1 for the parts outside the CDR3, the full variable domain is SQTIHQWPATLVQPVGSPLSLECTVEGTSNPNLYWYRQAAGRGLQLLFYSVGIGQISSEVPQNLSASRPQDRQFILSSKKLLLSDSGFYLCAWSSGQRAEAFFGQGTRLTVV.